Listed below are T cell receptor beta chains from one sample, sequenced in a study of read filtering for tumor transcriptome and immune sequencing. TCRdb reprocessed the reads with MiXCR, giving one entry per CDR3 protein. The table shows tens of thousands of distinct CDR3 sequences, with roughly 18% occurring only once. Sequenced: a population of CD138-negative cells sorted from bone marrow. The source is a donor aged 40 or older with multiple myeloma. The CDR3 runs from the conserved cysteine through the conserved F or W. The D gene is left open where the match is weak. The size of a clone is reported for some rows only, either as once, few or many, or as a class for expanded clones.

j_call: TRBJ2-3; d_call: -; v_call: TRBV19; clone_size: -; cdr3_aa: CASSSGSGATGTQYF; cdr3_nt: TGTGCCAGTAGTAGTGGTAGCGGAGCGACAGGTACGCAGTATTTT
j_call: TRBJ2-3; d_call: TRBD2; v_call: TRBV7-9; clone_size: many; cdr3_aa: CASSLLASGGDTDTQYF; cdr3_nt: TGTGCCAGCAGCTTACTGGCTAGCGGGGGTGACACAGATACGCAGTATTTT
j_call: TRBJ2-1; d_call: TRBD2; v_call: TRBV5-1; clone_size: many; cdr3_aa: CASSLSAGNSYNEQFF; cdr3_nt: TGCGCCAGCAGCTTGTCAGCGGGAAACTCCTACAATGAGCAGTTCTTC
j_call: TRBJ2-3; d_call: -; v_call: TRBV11-1; clone_size: many; cdr3_aa: CASSFAGIGDTQYF; cdr3_nt: TGTGCCAGCAGCTTTGCGGGAATTGGAGATACGCAGTATTTT
j_call: TRBJ2-1; d_call: TRBD2; v_call: TRBV20-1; clone_size: many; cdr3_aa: CSARHPGGGAYNEQFF; cdr3_nt: TGCAGTGCTAGACACCCTGGGGGGGGGGCCTACAATGAGCAGTTCTTC
j_call: TRBJ1-1; d_call: TRBD1; v_call: TRBV7-6; clone_size: many; cdr3_aa: CASIPGTGLTEAFF; cdr3_nt: TGTGCCAGCATCCCCGGGACAGGGCTTACTGAAGCTTTCTTT
j_call: TRBJ2-1; d_call: TRBD2; v_call: TRBV9; clone_size: medium-sized; cdr3_aa: CASSPRAGTSYNEQFF; cdr3_nt: TGTGCCAGCAGTCCCCGAGCGGGAACCTCCTACAATGAGCAGTTCTTC
j_call: TRBJ2-1; d_call: TRBD1; v_call: TRBV15; clone_size: medium-sized; cdr3_aa: CATSRTGSYNEQFF; cdr3_nt: TGTGCCACCAGCCGGACAGGCTCCTACAATGAGCAGTTCTTC
j_call: TRBJ2-7; d_call: -; v_call: TRBV10-3; clone_size: many; cdr3_aa: CAISESGERYEQYF; cdr3_nt: TGTGCCATCAGTGAGTCGGGGGAACGCTACGAGCAGTACTTC
j_call: TRBJ1-5; d_call: TRBD1; v_call: TRBV19; clone_size: -; cdr3_aa: CASSPSGTASNQPQHF; cdr3_nt: TGTGCCAGTAGCCCATCCGGGACAGCGAGTAATCAGCCCCAGCATTTT
j_call: TRBJ1-1; d_call: -; v_call: TRBV27; clone_size: many; cdr3_aa: CASSPGTLMNTEAFF; cdr3_nt: TGTGCCAGCAGTCCAGGGACATTGATGAACACTGAAGCTTTCTTT
j_call: TRBJ2-3; d_call: -; v_call: TRBV6-6; clone_size: -; cdr3_aa: CASRASSADTQYF; cdr3_nt: TGTGCCAGCAGGGCCTCTAGCGCAGATACGCAGTATTTT
j_call: TRBJ2-7; d_call: -; v_call: TRBV3-1; clone_size: many; cdr3_aa: CASSDGSYEQYF; cdr3_nt: TGTGCCAGCAGCGACGGGAGTTACGAGCAGTACTTC
j_call: TRBJ2-3; d_call: -; v_call: TRBV5-1; clone_size: many; cdr3_aa: CASSLDFDRSTDTQYF; cdr3_nt: TGCGCCAGCAGCTTGGATTTCGACAGATCTACAGATACGCAGTATTTT
j_call: TRBJ1-2; d_call: -; v_call: TRBV20-1; clone_size: -; cdr3_aa: CSARDPGSYYGYTF; cdr3_nt: TGCAGTGCTAGAGATCCCGGGTCCTACTATGGCTACACCTTC
j_call: TRBJ2-5; d_call: -; v_call: TRBV11-3; clone_size: -; cdr3_aa: CASSGYRETQYF; cdr3_nt: TGTGCCAGCAGCGGATATCGAGAGACCCAGTACTTC
j_call: TRBJ1-4; d_call: -; v_call: TRBV19; clone_size: few; cdr3_aa: CASSNQRVSNEKLFF; cdr3_nt: TGTGCCAGTAGTAACCAAAGGGTCTCTAATGAAAAACTGTTTTTT
j_call: TRBJ2-1; d_call: -; v_call: TRBV20-1; clone_size: many; cdr3_aa: CSASSLYNEQFF; cdr3_nt: TGCAGTGCCTCATCCCTCTACAATGAGCAGTTCTTC
j_call: TRBJ2-5; d_call: -; v_call: TRBV12-3/TRBV12-4; clone_size: many; cdr3_aa: CASTPNQGTAGWKETQYF; cdr3_nt: TGTGCCAGCACGCCCAACCAAGGAACGGCGGGATGGAAAGAGACCCAGTACTTC
j_call: TRBJ2-5; d_call: TRBD1; v_call: TRBV7-2; clone_size: many; cdr3_aa: CASSSNRDRGRETQYF; cdr3_nt: TGTGCCAGCAGCTCAAATCGGGACAGGGGGCGAGAGACCCAGTACTTC
j_call: TRBJ1-1; d_call: -; v_call: TRBV20-1; clone_size: -; cdr3_aa: CSARPPTGTAEAFF; cdr3_nt: TGCAGTGCGAGACCCCCCACCGGGACCGCTGAAGCTTTCTTT
j_call: TRBJ2-5; d_call: -; v_call: TRBV20-1; clone_size: many; cdr3_aa: CSVSWGETQYF; cdr3_nt: TGCAGTGTCAGTTGGGGGGAGACCCAGTACTTC
j_call: TRBJ2-3; d_call: -; v_call: TRBV20-1; clone_size: many; cdr3_aa: CSRGGSGTDTQYF; cdr3_nt: TGCTCGCGGGGTGGTTCGGGCACAGATACGCAGTATTTT
j_call: TRBJ1-4; d_call: -; v_call: TRBV10-2; clone_size: -; cdr3_aa: CASTGGHNEKLFF; cdr3_nt: TGCGCCAGCACCGGAGGACATAATGAAAAACTGTTTTTT
j_call: TRBJ1-1; d_call: TRBD1; v_call: TRBV29-1; clone_size: -; cdr3_aa: CSGAGTGSTEAFF; cdr3_nt: TGCAGCGGAGCCGGGACAGGGAGCACTGAAGCTTTCTTT
j_call: TRBJ1-5; d_call: -; v_call: TRBV6-1; clone_size: many; cdr3_aa: CASSMQGELGQPQHF; cdr3_nt: TGTGCCAGCAGTATGCAGGGTGAACTTGGTCAGCCCCAGCATTTT
j_call: TRBJ2-7; d_call: -; v_call: TRBV20-1; clone_size: many; cdr3_aa: CSAQPGNSYEQYF; cdr3_nt: TGCAGTGCTCAACCGGGAAACTCCTACGAGCAGTACTTC
j_call: TRBJ2-1; d_call: -; v_call: TRBV14; clone_size: few; cdr3_aa: CATRGRATNEQFF; cdr3_nt: TGTGCCACCAGGGGACGTGCTACGAATGAGCAGTTCTTC
j_call: TRBJ2-7; d_call: TRBD1; v_call: TRBV10-3; clone_size: many; cdr3_aa: CAISGRGTGGHEQYF; cdr3_nt: TGTGCCATCAGTGGCAGGGGGACAGGGGGCCACGAGCAGTACTTC
j_call: TRBJ2-3; d_call: TRBD2; v_call: TRBV10-2; clone_size: -; cdr3_aa: CASSTLAGFTDTQYF; cdr3_nt: TGCGCCAGCTCAACCTTAGCGGGTTTCACAGATACGCAGTATTTT
j_call: TRBJ1-5; d_call: -; v_call: TRBV28; clone_size: many; cdr3_aa: CASSLSGTSFNQPQHF; cdr3_nt: TGTGCCAGCAGTTTATCAGGGACGAGCTTCAATCAGCCCCAGCATTTT
j_call: TRBJ2-1; d_call: TRBD2; v_call: TRBV14; clone_size: many; cdr3_aa: CASSQDRTWTSRGNDEQFF; cdr3_nt: TGTGCCAGCAGCCAAGATCGAACCTGGACTAGCAGAGGGAACGATGAGCAGTTCTTC
j_call: TRBJ1-1; d_call: TRBD1; v_call: TRBV5-1; clone_size: few; cdr3_aa: CASSLVRGSTEAFF; cdr3_nt: TGCGCCAGCAGCTTGGTCAGGGGGAGCACTGAAGCTTTCTTT
j_call: TRBJ2-7; d_call: -; v_call: TRBV7-8; clone_size: -; cdr3_aa: CASSLVFRTDREYF; cdr3_nt: TGTGCCAGCAGCTTAGTATTCCGGACGGACAGAGAATACTTC
j_call: TRBJ2-7; d_call: -; v_call: TRBV7-2; clone_size: many; cdr3_aa: CASSFSRTYEQYF; cdr3_nt: TGTGCCAGCAGCTTTTCTAGGACCTACGAGCAGTACTTC
j_call: TRBJ1-2; d_call: -; v_call: TRBV12-3/TRBV12-4; clone_size: -; cdr3_aa: CASSLAFMNYGYTF; cdr3_nt: TGTGCCAGCAGTTTGGCTTTTATGAACTATGGCTACACCTTC
j_call: TRBJ1-2; d_call: -; v_call: TRBV6-5; clone_size: many; cdr3_aa: CASSLFGPDYGYTF; cdr3_nt: TGTGCCAGCAGTCTCTTTGGACCAGACTATGGCTACACCTTC
j_call: TRBJ2-1; d_call: TRBD2; v_call: TRBV24-1; clone_size: many; cdr3_aa: CATSDFSGSSVEQFF; cdr3_nt: TGTGCCACCAGTGATTTTAGCGGGAGTAGCGTTGAGCAGTTCTTC
j_call: TRBJ2-3; d_call: TRBD2; v_call: TRBV12-3/TRBV12-4; clone_size: -; cdr3_aa: CASTRSGAAMVQYF; cdr3_nt: TGTGCCAGCACCCGTAGCGGGGCCGCAATGGTGCAGTATTTT
j_call: TRBJ2-3; d_call: TRBD2; v_call: TRBV20-1; clone_size: many; cdr3_aa: CSATRGLAGGTYTDTQYF; cdr3_nt: TGCAGTGCGACCCGAGGACTAGCGGGGGGTACCTACACAGATACGCAGTATTTT
j_call: TRBJ2-7; d_call: -; v_call: TRBV5-1; clone_size: many; cdr3_aa: CASSQQVFPYEQYF; cdr3_nt: TGCGCCAGCAGCCAACAGGTTTTCCCCTACGAGCAGTACTTC
j_call: TRBJ1-5; d_call: -; v_call: TRBV28; clone_size: few; cdr3_aa: CASNARYSNQPQHF; cdr3_nt: TGTGCCAGCAACGCCAGATATAGCAATCAGCCCCAGCATTTT
j_call: TRBJ2-3; d_call: TRBD2; v_call: TRBV11-2; clone_size: -; cdr3_aa: CASSSGTSGVRTDTQYF; cdr3_nt: TGTGCCAGCAGTTCCGGGACTAGCGGGGTGCGCACAGATACGCAGTATTTT
j_call: TRBJ2-1; d_call: TRBD2; v_call: TRBV28; clone_size: many; cdr3_aa: CASRLPGLAGGPMSGNEQFF; cdr3_nt: TGTGCCAGCCGACTCCCGGGACTAGCGGGAGGGCCGATGTCTGGAAATGAGCAGTTCTTC
j_call: TRBJ2-1; d_call: -; v_call: TRBV20-1; clone_size: many; cdr3_aa: CSASALSSYNEQFF; cdr3_nt: TGCAGTGCGTCCGCTTTGAGCTCCTACAATGAGCAGTTCTTC
j_call: TRBJ1-5; d_call: -; v_call: TRBV6-5; clone_size: many; cdr3_aa: CASSLRQDNQPQHF; cdr3_nt: TGTGCCAGCAGTCTCCGACAGGACAATCAGCCCCAGCATTTT
j_call: TRBJ1-1; d_call: -; v_call: TRBV20-1; clone_size: many; cdr3_aa: CSARSGGKTEAFF; cdr3_nt: TGCAGTGCTAGGTCGGGGGGCAAGACTGAAGCTTTCTTT
j_call: TRBJ2-1; d_call: TRBD2; v_call: TRBV11-1; clone_size: medium-sized; cdr3_aa: CASSRAGGGSYEQFF; cdr3_nt: TGTGCCAGCAGTCGAGCGGGGGGGGGCTCCTATGAGCAGTTCTTC
j_call: TRBJ2-1; d_call: TRBD1; v_call: TRBV18; clone_size: many; cdr3_aa: CASSAGTGDHNEQFF; cdr3_nt: TGTGCCAGCTCTGCCGGGACAGGGGACCACAATGAGCAGTTCTTC
j_call: TRBJ2-2; d_call: -; v_call: TRBV20-1; clone_size: many; cdr3_aa: CSARDLGDLTGELFF; cdr3_nt: TGCAGTGCTAGAGATCTGGGGGACCTTACCGGGGAGCTGTTTTTT
j_call: TRBJ2-1; d_call: -; v_call: TRBV12-3/TRBV12-4; clone_size: -; cdr3_aa: CASSFLAGTPFYSERFF; cdr3_nt: TGTGCCAGCAGTTTTCTGGCCGGGACACCATTCTACAGTGAGCGGTTCTTC
j_call: TRBJ1-2; d_call: -; v_call: TRBV29-1; clone_size: -; cdr3_aa: CSVDGGTNYGYTF; cdr3_nt: TGCAGCGTTGACGGCGGAACTAACTATGGCTACACCTTC
j_call: TRBJ2-7; d_call: TRBD2; v_call: TRBV19; clone_size: many; cdr3_aa: CAKPAGGPDEQYF; cdr3_nt: TGTGCCAAACCAGCGGGGGGGCCGGACGAGCAGTACTTC
j_call: TRBJ1-5; d_call: TRBD1; v_call: TRBV20-1; clone_size: many; cdr3_aa: CSGTQGALRNQPQHF; cdr3_nt: TGCAGTGGAACACAGGGGGCGCTTAGGAACCAGCCCCAGCATTTT
j_call: TRBJ2-5; d_call: TRBD1; v_call: TRBV11-2; clone_size: many; cdr3_aa: CASSLDGTGDETQYF; cdr3_nt: TGTGCCAGCAGCTTAGATGGGACAGGGGACGAGACCCAGTACTTC
j_call: TRBJ2-6; d_call: -; v_call: TRBV19; clone_size: many; cdr3_aa: CASSPTGSGANVLTF; cdr3_nt: TGTGCCAGTAGCCCCACAGGCTCTGGGGCCAACGTCCTGACTTTC
j_call: TRBJ1-3; d_call: -; v_call: TRBV28; clone_size: few; cdr3_aa: CASSTTGFSGNTIYF; cdr3_nt: TGTGCCAGCAGTACAACAGGATTCTCTGGAAACACCATATATTTT